The present TCR beta chain was sequenced within a study of cytomegalovirus exposure and HLA in healthy donors. Worth noting for this clone: Antigen: not known.

In the PCR, 60 Vbeta and 13 Jbeta primers were used. TCRdb's copy holds only in-frame clones and misses some; the assay was immunoSEQ multiplex PCR. In the table there are roughly 100,000 clones, approximately 82% of which are singletons. Points from the study as a whole: TCR beta chain V- and J-gene trimming was linked, in a later analysis, to a missense variant in DCLRE1C.

Deletions cut 6 bases from V and 0 bases from J, with 13 bases between. There are 15 residues in the CDR3. The germline gives CDR1 ENHRY, CDR2 SYGVKD. Healthy individuals who donated bone marrow served as the donors. This rearrangement joins TRBV10-3 to TRBJ2-3, with D possibly being TRBD2 (6 bases). What was sequenced was PBMCs. The clonotype was recovered from a man aged 40-49 years in good health and CMV-seronegative. The CDR3 DNA reads TGTGCCATCAGCGTGGAGCGGGCGAGCACAGATACGCAGTATTTT. Its translation is CAISVERASTDTQYF.